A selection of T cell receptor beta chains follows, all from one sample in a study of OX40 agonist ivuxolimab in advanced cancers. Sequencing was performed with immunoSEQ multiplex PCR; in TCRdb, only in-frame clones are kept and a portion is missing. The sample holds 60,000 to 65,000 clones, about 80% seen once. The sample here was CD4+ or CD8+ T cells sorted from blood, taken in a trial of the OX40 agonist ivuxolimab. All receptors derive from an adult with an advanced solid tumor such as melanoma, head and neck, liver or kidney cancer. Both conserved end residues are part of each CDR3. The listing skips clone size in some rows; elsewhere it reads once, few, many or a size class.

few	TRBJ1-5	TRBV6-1	CASRSTGVANQPQHF
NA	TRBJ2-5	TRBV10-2	CASSEPSGGQETQYF
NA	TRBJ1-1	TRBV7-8	CASSQGGLDRAFF
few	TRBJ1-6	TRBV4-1	CASSQDYSGYSDNSPLHF
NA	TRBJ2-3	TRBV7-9	CASSDRDTQYF
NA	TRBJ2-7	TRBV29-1	CSVEGGGLGYEQYF
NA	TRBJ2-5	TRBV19	CASSIGRAGETQYF
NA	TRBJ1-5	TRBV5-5	CASSLVGGSNQPQHF
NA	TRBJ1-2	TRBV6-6	CASSPGTRTSNYGYTF
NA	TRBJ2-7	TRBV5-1	CASSLGGTAIYEQYF
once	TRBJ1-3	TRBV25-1	CATQEPGSGNTIYF
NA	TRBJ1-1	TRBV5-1	CASRVTGYYTEAFF
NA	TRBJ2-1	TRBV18	CASSPGAGKVNEQFF
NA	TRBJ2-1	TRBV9	CASSGPKRGGINEQFF
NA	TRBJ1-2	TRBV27	CASSSDRGRGGYTF
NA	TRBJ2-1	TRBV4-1	CASSPGQGGSYNEQFF
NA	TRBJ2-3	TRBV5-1	CASSGTSGVTDTQYF
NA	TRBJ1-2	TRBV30	CAWSRGGYGYTF
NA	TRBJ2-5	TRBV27	CASSLGTGGETQYF
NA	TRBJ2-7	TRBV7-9	CASSFGETGEQYF
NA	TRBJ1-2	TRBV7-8	CASSPIVWDGYTF
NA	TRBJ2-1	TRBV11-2	CASSLGGGGRPYNEQFF